This TCR beta chain was obtained from a study of blood T cell repertoires in COVID-19. Study-level information: Donors in the United States, Italy and Spain gave samples during acute or convalescent COVID-19. PBMCs, B-cell-depleted T cells, or T cells were the source of the cDNA or gDNA that made up the material.

There are 17 residues in the CDR3. The V gene end was trimmed by 4 bases and the J gene end by 0 bases; junction bases not matched to a gene: 10. The V gene's germline CDR1 is SGHRS and CDR2 YFSETQ. Original data processing: Researchers report that nucleated cell counts were estimated from reference gene primer amplification. Some clones are missing from TCRdb's copy, which holds only in-frame ones; the method was immunoSEQ multiplex PCR. V and J calls and clone size come straight from that table; D and trimming were deduced from the DNA. The sample carries approximately 200,000 clones, around 90% recorded once.

The origin of this receptor is a man between 65 and 80 years old with acute or convalescent COVID-19. Specimen: peripheral blood. J is TRBJ2-7 and V is TRBV5-1, with 10 bases identical to TRBD2. This CDR3 is CASSRTSGRLSSYEQYF. The DNA of the CDR3 is TGCGCCAGCAGCAGGACTAGCGGCCGGTTAAGCTCCTACGAGCAGTACTTC.